This record covers a single T cell receptor (beta chain). Its specificity is unknown. The record originates from a study of T cell repertoires in cytomegalovirus infection. Looking at the study overall: Newly reported HLA-C-restricted and thoroughly characterized HLA-B-restricted CMV epitopes were employed. Matching HLA type, along with CMV infection, was indicated by public TCR beta signatures.

Findings and limits, study-wide: Frequencies of public TCR beta families were cumulated, and this identified carriers of CMV plus the relevant HLA. Across the ex vivo response, the dominant clonotypes were HLA-C-restricted CMV-specific TCR beta clonotypes.

This CDR3 is built from 17 residues. Germline V gene sequence: CDR1 MGHRA, CDR2 YSYEKL. V was cut by 0 bases and J by 0 bases, with 12 bases left in between. TCRdb analysed the reads with MiXCR anew, one entry per CDR3 protein. The table has around 300,000 distinct CDR3 sequences, roughly 25% seen once. The rearrangement links TRBV4-1 to TRBJ1-5; D is perhaps TRBD1 (5 bases). The specimen was cultured PBMCs, collected from culture after CMV antigen stimulation. The receptor was isolated from a human donor in good health (CMV status not recorded). Some clones in this sample may be carry-over from other donors' samples. The CDR3 protein is CASSQEPSGSSNQPQHF. CDR3 bases: TGCGCCAGCAGCCAAGAGCCTTCAGGGTCTAGCAATCAGCCCCAGCATTTT.